What follows are 13 T cell receptor beta chains derived from one specimen sequenced in a study of T cells in Graves' hyperthyroidism and ophthalmopathy. RNA transcripts gave rise to amplified TCR beta CDR3 regions. Using the HTBI primer set, a first-round RT-PCR was run on the TCR CDR3. MiXCR was run by TCRdb on the multiplex PCR reads, yielding one entry per CDR3 protein. Of 300,000 to 450,000 distinct CDR3 sequences listed, roughly 25% are singletons. The sequencing sample was made of blood. These receptors came from a middle-aged man with Graves' hyperthyroidism.

The V and J genes are TRBV6-1 and TRBJ2-7; a weak D match, TRBD1 (5 bases). The CDR3 spans 14 residues. The V end was cut by 6 bases, the J end by 7 bases, with 19 bases between. The germline CDR1 and CDR2 sequences are MNHNS and SASEGT. CDR3 loop: CASRTDNVIKEQYF. The CDR3 DNA reads TGTGCCAGCAGAACGGACAACGTGATTAAGGAGCAGTACTTC.

This clonotype has ten or more counts. The chain recombines TRBV6-1 with TRBJ2-7; no reliable D call. The CDR3 runs to 13 residues. Trimming left V 4 bases short and J 3 bases short, with 10 bases between. Germline loops: CDR1 MNHNS, CDR2 SASEGT. CDR3 bases: TGTGCCAGCAGTGCCTTGACTCGCTACGAGCAGTACTTC. Translated: CASSALTRYEQYF.

In regard to this clonotype: Relative to the germline gene, one junction end is altered; a read error may explain this. The chain is built from TRBV11-2 and TRBJ2-3; no reliable D call. Germline CDR1 is SGHAT and CDR2 is FQNNGV. The CDR3 loop spans 15 amino acids. DNA of the CDR3: TGTGCCAGCAGTTTAGATATGCCGCCCGGAGATACGCAGTATTTT. Translation gives CASSLDMPPGDTQYF.

This clonotype was recorded at least ten times. The chain uses TRBV28 and TRBJ1-1; D possibly corresponds to TRBD1 (6 bases). Trimming took off 8 bases at V and 1 base at J, with 11 bases between the two ends. CDR1 and CDR2 (germline): MDHEN, SYDVKM. The CDR3 consists of 13 residues. This chain's CDR3 is CASRMTGNTEAFF. CDR3 nucleotide sequence: TGTGCCAGCCGAATGACAGGGAACACTGAAGCTTTCTTT.

This clonotype was recorded only once. A much larger clone differs by one base, so this may be a read error. The genes are TRBV19 and TRBJ1-1, with D perhaps TRBD1 (5 bases). Trimming shortened V by 2 bases and J by 2 bases, and 15 bases separated the two germline ends. The CDR3 has 16 residues. CDR1 and CDR2 (germline): LNHDA, SQIVND (reference sequence). CDR3 region: CASSIPGSRTNTEAFF. The CDR3 nucleotides read TGTGCCAGTAGTATACCTGGAAGCAGGACAAACACTGAAGCTTTCTTT.

This clonotype was recorded a few times. V is TRBV7-6 and J is TRBJ2-5, with 9 bases that match TRBD2. Germline loops: CDR1 SGHVS, CDR2 FNYEAQ. V shed 4 bases, J shed 5 bases, and the junction held 11 bases outside the gene matches. The CDR3 consists of 16 residues. The CDR3 protein is CASSSPRAGGGETQYF. CDR3 coding DNA: TGTGCCAGCAGCTCCCCTCGCGCGGGAGGGGGTGAGACCCAGTACTTC.

The table lists this clonotype with many counts. The chain has TRBV20-1 and TRBJ2-7, with 7 bases matching TRBD2. J gave up 2 bases and V 0 bases, and 13 bases lay outside the gene matches. The length of the CDR3 is 17 residues. CDR1 DFQATT and CDR2 SNEGSKA come from the germline V gene (reference sequence). The CDR3 reads CSARDGGRLAETYEQYF. CDR3 coding DNA: TGCAGTGCTAGAGATGGGGGGAGGCTAGCGGAAACCTACGAGCAGTACTTC.

This sequence joins TRBV6-6 and TRBJ2-3; tentatively, D is TRBD2 (5 bases). CDR1 is MNHNY and CDR2 is SVGAGI in the germline V gene (reference sequence). Trimming removed 0 bases from V and 0 bases from J, with 7 bases in between. The CDR3 is 15 amino acids. CDR3 residues: CASSYSGVSTDTQYF. CDR3 sequence (DNA): TGTGCCAGCAGTTACTCCGGGGTCAGCACAGATACGCAGTATTTT.

This chain uses TRBV3-1 with TRBJ1-4; D call uncertain. This CDR3 comprises 16 residues. Germline assignment: CDR1 LGHDT and CDR2 YNNKEL (reference sequence). V was clipped by 1 base and J by 6 bases, with 15 bases between them. CDR3 sequence: CASSQATRPNDEKLFF. The CDR3 DNA reads as TGTGCCAGCAGCCAAGCGACACGGCCTAACGATGAAAAACTGTTTTTT.

This sequence joins TRBV7-3 and TRBJ2-7; D remains ambiguous. Trimming removed 5 bases at V and 0 bases at J, with 11 bases between. The CDR3 extends over 14 amino acids. CDR1 is SGHTA and CDR2 is FQGTGA in the germline V gene. CDR3 sequence reads: CASSPTASSYEQYF. The CDR3 nucleotides are TGTGCCAGCAGCCCGACTGCTAGCTCCTACGAGCAGTACTTC.

The chain joins TRBV10-3 to TRBJ2-1, with 12 bases aligning to TRBD2. The J segment lost 4 bases and the V segment lost 2 bases, leaving 12 bases of the junction unmatched. Germline V gene lookup returns CDR1 ENHRY and CDR2 SYGVKD. The CDR3 has 19 amino acids. CDR3 protein: CAISEALAGGSVVYNEQFF. CDR3 DNA sequence: TGTGCCATCAGTGAGGCACTAGCGGGAGGTTCGGTTGTTTACAATGAGCAGTTCTTC.

Worth noting for this clonotype: A much bigger clone sits one base away, suggesting this may be a read error. J is TRBJ2-2 and V is TRBV28; either TRBD1 or TRBD2 may supply D (5 bases each). CDR3 length equals 17 residues. Germline V gives CDR1 MDHEN, CDR2 SYDVKM. As DNA, the CDR3 is TGTGCCAACAGTGACCTGGGGACGGTGACGAACACCGGGGAGCTGTTTTTT. It translates to CANSDLGTVTNTGELFF.

This chain uses TRBV3-1 with TRBJ1-3; D not resolved. The CDR3 has 13 amino acids. Trimming removed 4 bases at V and 4 bases at J, with 8 bases between. Germline CDR1 LGHDT, CDR2 YNNKEL (reference sequence). The CDR3 DNA is TGTGCCAGCAGCCCCGCCGGGGGAAACACCATATATTTT. This codes for CASSPAGGNTIYF.